This T cell receptor (beta chain) was captured by sequencing in a study of cytomegalovirus exposure and HLA in healthy donors. The CDR3 runs 15 residues. Looked up from germline, CDR1 is SGHTA and CDR2 is FQGNSA. V was pared by 5 bases and J by 7 bases, with 6 bases of the junction left unmatched. Study observations and caveats: Over 150 TCR beta chains were listed as cytomegalovirus-associated. Most TCR beta V segments were productive about 90% or about 30% of the time in an earlier analysis. Most subjects had HLA-A and HLA-B alleles reportedly predicted accurately by TCR beta sequences.

Primers: 60 Vbeta forward and 13 Jbeta reverse. TCRdb's table, derived via immunoSEQ multiplex PCR, lists solely in-frame clones and lacks some. The data show about 150,000 clones, about 80% seen once. With respect to this clone: Its antigen is undetermined.

The sequenced sample was PBMCs. This clonotype was obtained from a man aged 30-40 years in good health and CMV-seronegative. The V gene is TRBV7-2, the J gene TRBJ2-6, with TRBD2 matching 9 bases. CDR3 amino acids: CASSIRREGANVLTF. The CDR3 DNA follows: TGTGCCAGCAGCATCCGGCGGGAGGGCGCCAACGTCCTGACTTTC. The full variable domain, completed using reference TRBV7-2 and TRBJ2-6, is GAGVSQSPSNKVTEKGKDVELRCDPISGHTALYWYRQSLGQGLEFLIYFQGNSAPDKSGLPSDRFSAERTGGSVSTLTIQRTQQEDSAVYLCASSIRREGANVLTFGAGSRLTVL.